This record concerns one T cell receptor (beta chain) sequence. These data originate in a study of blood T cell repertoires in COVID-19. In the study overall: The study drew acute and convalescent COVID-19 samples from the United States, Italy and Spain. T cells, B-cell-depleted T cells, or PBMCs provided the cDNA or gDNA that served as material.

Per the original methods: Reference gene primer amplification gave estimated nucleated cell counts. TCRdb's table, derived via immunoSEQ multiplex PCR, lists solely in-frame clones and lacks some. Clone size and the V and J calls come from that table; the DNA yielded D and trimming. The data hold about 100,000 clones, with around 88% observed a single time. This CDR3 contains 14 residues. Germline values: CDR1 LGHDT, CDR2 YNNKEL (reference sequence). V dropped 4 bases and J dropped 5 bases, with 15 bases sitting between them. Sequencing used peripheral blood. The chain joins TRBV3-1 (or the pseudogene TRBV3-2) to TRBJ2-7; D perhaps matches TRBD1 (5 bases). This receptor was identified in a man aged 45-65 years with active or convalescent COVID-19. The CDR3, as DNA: TGTGCCAGCAGCCCCTCGGACACACTTGACGAGCAGTACTTC. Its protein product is CASSPSDTLDEQYF.